What follows are 10 T cell receptor beta chains derived from one specimen sequenced in a study of CD8 T cells in Susac syndrome. With random hexamers, reverse transcription was performed on about 0.45 to 1 ug of RNA. TCRdb ran MiXCR on the immunoSEQ multiplex PCR reads and lists one entry per CDR3 protein. The table shows about 300,000 distinct CDR3 sequences, with approximately 90% occurring only once. What was sequenced was CD8+ T cells from PBMCs. Receptor source: a human donor with multiple sclerosis.

The chain combines TRBV30 with TRBJ2-5, with no clear D. The CDR3 is made up of 14 amino acids. Germline CDR1 reads GTSNPN; CDR2 reads SVGIG (reference sequence). Between the trimmed V and J ends, which lost 3 bases and 5 bases, there was a span of 16 bases. CDR3 nucleotide sequence: TGTGCCTGGAGAACCTTAGAAGGTCTGGAGACCCAGTACTTC. This gives the protein CAWRTLEGLETQYF.

This chain links TRBV12-3 or TRBV12-4 with TRBJ2-5, with no clear D. The CDR3 extends over 13 amino acids. V lost 6 bases and J lost 11, with 19 bases in between. DNA for the CDR3: TGTGCCAGCAGCCCCGGCAGCCAAACAATACAGTACTTC. Residues: CASSPGSQTIQYF.

This clonotype occurred once. This chain joins TRBV9 and TRBJ2-7; D call uncertain. Germline V gives CDR1 SGDLS, CDR2 YYNGEE. The V and J ends lost 3 bases and 3 bases respectively, with 19 bases between them. This CDR3 spans 16 amino acids. The chain's CDR3 is CASSGGVRSSFYEQYF. CDR3 DNA sequence: TGTGCCAGCAGCGGAGGCGTAAGGAGTAGTTTCTACGAGCAGTACTTC.

V gene TRBV28 combines with J gene TRBJ2-1; 7 bases fit TRBD2. The germline V gene encodes CDR1 MDHEN and CDR2 SYDVKM. The CDR3 runs to 18 residues. After removal of 3 bases from V and 4 bases from J, the junction contained 15 bases not matched to a gene. The CDR3, as DNA: TGTGCCAGCAGTTTTGCCCCATCCCGGGGACTACGATACAATGAGCAGTTCTTC. Protein sequence: CASSFAPSRGLRYNEQFF.

This clonotype was recorded a few times. This rearrangement joins TRBV20-1 to TRBJ2-1, with D maybe TRBD2 (6 bases). The CDR3 contains 14 residues. V dropped 3 bases and J dropped 0 bases, with 9 bases sitting between them. The germline CDR1 and CDR2 sequences are DFQATT and SNEGSKA (reference sequence). The CDR3 loop reads CSASGGSSYNEQFF. CDR3 in DNA: TGCAGTGCTAGTGGGGGGAGCTCCTACAATGAGCAGTTCTTC.

In regard to this clonotype: The junction departs from germline at one end; a sequencing error may be responsible. The rearrangement uses TRBV20-1 and TRBJ1-2; 10 nucleotides agree with TRBD1. The CDR3 contains 15 residues. Germline CDR1 reads DFQATT; CDR2 reads SNEGSKA (reference sequence). CDR3 in amino acids: CSVREDRGRGYGYTF. The CDR3 nucleotides are TGCAGTGTTAGAGAGGACAGGGGGAGAGGCTATGGCTACACCTTC.

The chain employs TRBV15 and TRBJ2-3, with 9 positions matching TRBD1. This CDR3 region has 16 residues. V lost 5 bases to trimming and J lost 2 bases; unmatched junction nucleotides: 8. The germline V gene encodes CDR1 LNHNV and CDR2 YYDKDF (reference sequence). The DNA of the CDR3 is TGTGCCACCAGCGCCCGGACAGGGGTCGTCACAGATACGCAGTATTTT. It codes for CATSARTGVVTDTQYF.

The V gene is TRBV6-6, the J gene TRBJ2-7; D call uncertain. The CDR3 extends over 11 amino acids. Trimming left V 5 bases short and J 7 bases short, with 9 bases between. The germline V gene has CDR1 MNHNY and CDR2 SVGAGI (reference sequence). The CDR3 sequence: CASSDLLEQYF. The CDR3 DNA sequence: TGTGCCAGCAGTGATCTACTGGAGCAGTACTTC.

This chain links TRBV28 with TRBJ2-7; D may be TRBD1 (7 bases). Trimming took 6 bases from V and 2 from J, leaving 17 bases between them. The CDR3 length is 15 residues. In germline, CDR1 is MDHEN, CDR2 SYDVKM. CDR3 protein: CASRAQGGLTYEQYF. DNA for the CDR3: TGTGCCAGCAGAGCTCAGGGGGGCCTCACCTACGAGCAGTACTTC.

A single count supports this clonotype. The CDR3 coding sequence is TGTGCCAGCAGTCCCGGACAGGGGATAGTGACTGAAGCTTTCTTT. As protein: CASSPGQGIVTEAFF. This rearrangement joins TRBV27 to TRBJ1-1; 9 positions agree with TRBD1. V lost 5 bases and J lost 5; bases outside the gene matches: 9. This CDR3 comprises 15 residues. The germline V gene encodes CDR1 MNHEY and CDR2 SMNVEV (reference sequence).